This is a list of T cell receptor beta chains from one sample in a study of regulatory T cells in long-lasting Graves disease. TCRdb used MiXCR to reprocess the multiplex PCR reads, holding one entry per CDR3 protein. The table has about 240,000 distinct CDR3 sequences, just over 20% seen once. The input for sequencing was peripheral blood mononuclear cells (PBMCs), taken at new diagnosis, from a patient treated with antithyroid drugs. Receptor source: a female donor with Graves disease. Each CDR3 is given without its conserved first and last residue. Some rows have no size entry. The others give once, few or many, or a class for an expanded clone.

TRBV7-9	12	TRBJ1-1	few	ASSETLGGTEAF
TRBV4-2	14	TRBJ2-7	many	ASSQGPGQSDYEQY
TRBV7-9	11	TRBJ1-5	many	ASSLGQGQPQH
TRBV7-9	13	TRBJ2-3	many	ASSPGTGAADTQY
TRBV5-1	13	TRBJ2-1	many	ASSGGTGREHEQF
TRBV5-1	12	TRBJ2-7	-	ASSLPDRAREQY
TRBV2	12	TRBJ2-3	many	ASSDRRGRDTQY
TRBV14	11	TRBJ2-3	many	ASSLDRAHTQY
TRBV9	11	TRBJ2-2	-	ASSEGTSGELF
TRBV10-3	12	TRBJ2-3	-	AGRDSSSTDTQY
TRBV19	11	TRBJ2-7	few	ASSVKAGIEQY
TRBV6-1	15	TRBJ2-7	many	ASSGRLGGTGSYEQY
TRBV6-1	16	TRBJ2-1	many	ASRRGLAGGGGHNEQF
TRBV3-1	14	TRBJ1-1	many	ASRRRATGLDTEAF
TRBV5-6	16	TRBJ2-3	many	ASSLDLGLAVSTDTQY
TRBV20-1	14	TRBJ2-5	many	SARDSASGGGETQY
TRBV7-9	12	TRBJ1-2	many	AATPGYTAGGYT
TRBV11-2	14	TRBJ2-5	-	ASSTYYTGGGETQY
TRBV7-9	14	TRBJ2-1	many	ASSLPLAGRINEQF
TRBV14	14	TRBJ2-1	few	ASSPMGTGFFNEQF
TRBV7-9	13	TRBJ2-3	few	ASSYGGGAADTQY
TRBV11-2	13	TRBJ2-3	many	ASRPRLAGADTQY
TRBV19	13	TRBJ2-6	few	ASSIGFSGANVLT
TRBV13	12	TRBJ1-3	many	ASTLWGSGNTIY
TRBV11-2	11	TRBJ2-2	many	ASLQGLGGELF
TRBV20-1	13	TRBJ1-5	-	SATAGTGASGTQH
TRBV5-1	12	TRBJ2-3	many	ASSFSPGGDTQY
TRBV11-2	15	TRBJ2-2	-	ASSREESRTSTGELF
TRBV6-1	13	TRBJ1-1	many	ASSDRGTSSSEAF
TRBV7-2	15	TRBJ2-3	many	ASSLARGGGGTDTQY
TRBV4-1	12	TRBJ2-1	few	ASSQDGRGREQF
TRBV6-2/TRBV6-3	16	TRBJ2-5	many	ASSYFQTSGVFQETQY
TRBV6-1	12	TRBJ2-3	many	ASRPSGSTDTQY
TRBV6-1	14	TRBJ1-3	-	ASSLTWTGSANTIY
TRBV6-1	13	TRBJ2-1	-	ASSPAQSSYNEQF
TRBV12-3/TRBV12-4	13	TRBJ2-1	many	ASRLSGGLSNEQF
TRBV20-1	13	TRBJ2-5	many	SARDRGMSSETQY
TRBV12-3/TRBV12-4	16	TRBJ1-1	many	ASRDPFLRDSSNTEAF
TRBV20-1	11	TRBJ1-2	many	SAVAEISYGYT
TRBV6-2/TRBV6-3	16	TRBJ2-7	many	ASSYLSSGGRSSYEQY
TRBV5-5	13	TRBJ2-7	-	ASSLAAGKVYEQY
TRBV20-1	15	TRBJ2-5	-	SARGPGLAGGGETQY
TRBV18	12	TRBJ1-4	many	ASSPRQGDEKLF
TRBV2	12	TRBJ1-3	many	ASRMTGTGNTIY
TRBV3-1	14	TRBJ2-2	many	ASSQELQGVTGELF
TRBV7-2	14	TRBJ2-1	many	ASSLIGRGSYNEQF
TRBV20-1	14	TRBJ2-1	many	SASTFLTSGINEQF
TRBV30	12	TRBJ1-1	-	AWRNRGPHTEAF
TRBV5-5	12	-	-	ANSLRAEPYEQY
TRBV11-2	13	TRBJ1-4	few	ASSAYQWKGEKLF
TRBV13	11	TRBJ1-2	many	ASSIQGLDGYT
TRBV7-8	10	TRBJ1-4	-	ASSLGTGDIF
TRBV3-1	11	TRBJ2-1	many	ASSQNRGDEQF
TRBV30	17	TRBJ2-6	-	AWSLLTGISTSGANVLT
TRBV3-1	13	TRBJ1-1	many	ASSQGNTMNTEAF
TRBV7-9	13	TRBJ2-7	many	ASSLGPGGTYEQY
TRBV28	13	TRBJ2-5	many	ASSTRGAFQETQY
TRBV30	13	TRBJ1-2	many	AWSPPGGRSYGYT
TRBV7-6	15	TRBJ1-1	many	ASSPLLLDSMNTEAF